This T cell receptor beta chain is from a study of vaccination effects on CD4 cells after COVID-19. About this clone itself: The antigen remains undetermined.

The germline V gene has CDR1 SGHTA and CDR2 FQGNSA. CDR3 length: 16 amino acids. With 5 bases clipped from V and 8 bases from J, the junction kept 8 bases outside the gene matches. Using immunoSEQ multiplex PCR, the repertoire was profiled, and TCRdb retains in-frame clones only, with some absent. The table lists around 35,000 clones, about four fifths of them singletons. Researchers isolated CD4+ T cells once around 11 days of culture had elapsed. Study results and limitations: Infection- and vaccine-induced clones contracted markedly late after vaccination.

The sample in question was CD4+ T cells from PBMCs cultured without peptide, obtained before COVID-19 vaccination. The receptor was isolated from a human donor who received a COVID-19 vaccine. The V and J genes are TRBV7-2 and TRBJ2-1; 14 bases agree with TRBD2. The CDR3 DNA sequence: TGTGCCAGCAGCCCCGGGACTAGCGGGAGTGGCGATGAGCAGTTCTTC. Encoded protein: CASSPGTSGSGDEQFF.